Below, 25 T cell receptor beta chains from the same sample are listed, as sequenced in a study of blood T cell repertoires in COVID-19. The protocol was immunoSEQ multiplex PCR, while the TCRdb copy is restricted to in-frame clones and leaves out a portion. This sample has more than 150,000 clones; approximately 80% occur once, and the top ten carry approximately 13%. Sequencing input: peripheral blood. The source is a man in his forties or fifties who had recovered from COVID-19.

The chain recombines TRBV2 with TRBJ2-1, with D hard to call. Per the germline V gene, CDR1 is SNHLY and CDR2 is FYNNEI. Trimming cost V 4 bases and J 4 bases, with 17 bases left between them. CDR3 length: 16 amino acids. This CDR3 is CASSAAETRAYNEQFF. CDR3 nucleotides: TGTGCCAGCAGTGCGGCCGAGACTCGAGCGTACAATGAGCAGTTCTTC. Drawing the rest from reference TRBV2 and TRBJ2-1, the complete variable domain is EPEVTQTPSHQVTQMGQEVILRCVPISNHLYFYWYRQILGQKVEFLVSFYNNEISEKSEIFDDQFSVERPDGSNFTLKIRSTKLEDSAMYFCASSAAETRAYNEQFFGPGTRLTVL.

The V gene is TRBV13, the J gene TRBJ1-1; D unresolved. The germline V and J ends were trimmed by 5 bases and 4 bases, with 14 bases remaining between them. The germline gives CDR1 PRHDT, CDR2 FYEKMQ (reference sequence). The CDR3 consists of 14 residues. The CDR3 spells CASSPSWRGTEAFF. As DNA, the CDR3 is TGTGCCAGCAGCCCTTCGTGGCGGGGCACTGAAGCTTTCTTT. The whole variable domain, filled in from reference TRBV13 and TRBJ1-1, reads AAGVIQSPRHLIKEKRETATLKCYPIPRHDTVYWYQQGPGQDPQFLISFYEKMQSDKGSIPDRFSAQQFSDYHSELNMSSLELGDSALYFCASSPSWRGTEAFFGQGTRLTVV.

V is TRBV11-3 and J is TRBJ2-3, with unresolved D. The length of the CDR3 is 16 residues. Looked up from germline, CDR1 is SGHNT and CDR2 is YENEEA. The ends were cut back, 5 bases at V and 1 base at J, with 16 bases in the middle. The DNA for the CDR3 is TGTGCCAGCAGCCTCGGGTCTTCGAGCGGCACAGATACGCAGTATTTT. Encoded protein: CASSLGSSSGTDTQYF.

V usage is TRBV6-4 and J usage is TRBJ1-1, with D uncertain. V lost 6 bases and J 2 bases, leaving 10 bases between the germline ends. CDR1 MRHNA and CDR2 SNTAGT come from the germline V gene. This CDR3 region has 13 residues. CDR3 residues: CASSIDINTEAFF. The DNA for the CDR3 is TGTGCCAGCAGCATAGACATAAACACTGAAGCTTTCTTT.

The V call is TRBV7-3, the J call TRBJ2-3; D possibly corresponds to TRBD2 (5 bases). From germline, CDR1 is SGHTA and CDR2 FQGTGA. Deletions cut 4 bases from V and 0 bases from J, with 5 bases between. CDR3 length equals 13 residues. The CDR3 DNA follows: TGTGCCAGCAGCTGGACTAGCACAGATACGCAGTATTTT. This encodes CASSWTSTDTQYF.

This chain joins TRBV5-8 and TRBJ2-3; 7 positions agree with TRBD2. The junction had 9 bases not matched to a gene; V was cut back by 4 bases and J by 7 bases. The CDR3 length is 14 residues. The V gene's germline CDR1 is SGHTS and CDR2 YDEGEE. The CDR3 loop is CASSARTSRHTQYF. The CDR3 DNA is TGTGCCAGCAGCGCTAGGACTAGTCGTCATACGCAGTATTTT.

The genes are TRBV18 and TRBJ2-1; TRBD1 is a possible D gene (5 bases). The V gene's germline CDR1 is KGHSH and CDR2 LQKENI. The CDR3 spans 15 residues. V lost 0 bases and J lost 8, with 14 bases in between. DNA for the CDR3: TGTGCCAGCTCACCACCGGGGTTAGTAGGGGATGAGCAGTTCTTC. Its protein product is CASSPPGLVGDEQFF.

This rearrangement joins TRBV4-1 to TRBJ1-4, with 7 positions matching TRBD1. From germline, CDR1 is MGHRA and CDR2 YSYEKL. V lost 4 bases, J lost 7 bases, and 9 bases stayed unmatched. There are 15 residues in the CDR3. The CDR3 DNA reads as TGCGCCAGCAGCCGACTTACAGGGGTCTTTGAAAAACTGTTTTTT. This encodes CASSRLTGVFEKLFF.

The rearrangement links TRBV6-1 to TRBJ1-2; D call uncertain. CDR1 is MNHNS, CDR2 SASEGT, per germline. The CDR3 runs 13 residues. Trimming removed 3 bases from V and 8 bases from J, with 13 bases in between. DNA for the CDR3: TGTGCCAGCAGTGACGCAACTGGAGGGGGCTACACCTTC. The encoded protein is CASSDATGGGYTF.

This chain links TRBV3-1 (or the pseudogene TRBV3-2) with TRBJ2-2; D unresolved. CDR3 length equals 14 residues. In germline, CDR1 is LGHDT, CDR2 YNNKEL (reference sequence). Trimming shortened V by 1 base and J by 4 bases, and 7 bases separated the two germline ends. CDR3 residues: CASSQVSRTGELFF. In DNA form, the CDR3 reads TGTGCCAGCAGCCAAGTATCTCGCACCGGGGAGCTGTTTTTT.

This chain uses TRBV11-2 with TRBJ1-1; 10 bases map to TRBD1. Trimming removed 1 base from V and 4 bases from J; junction bases left unmatched: 9. The CDR3 is made up of 17 amino acids. Germline assignment: CDR1 SGHAT and CDR2 FQNNGV. DNA of the CDR3: TGTGCCAGCAGCTTAGGTTCGGGCAGGACAGGGGGCACTGAAGCTTTCTTT. Amino acid sequence: CASSLGSGRTGGTEAFF.

The chain links TRBV19 to TRBJ1-3, with D perhaps matching TRBD1 (5 bases). Per germline, CDR1 LNHDA and CDR2 SQIVND (reference sequence). The V end lost 5 bases, the J end lost 0 bases, and 14 bases lay between the germline ends. This CDR3 region has 16 residues. CDR3 sequence reads: CASSLQGGFSGNTIYF. The DNA of the CDR3 is TGTGCCAGTAGTCTTCAGGGCGGCTTCTCTGGAAACACCATATATTTT.

The chain couples TRBV28 to TRBJ1-5; D is ambiguous. CDR3 length: 11 amino acids. Germline values: CDR1 MDHEN, CDR2 SYDVKM. The ends were cut back, 9 bases at V and 7 bases at J, with 10 bases in the middle. The CDR3 loop is CASGPGQPQHF. CDR3 nucleotide sequence: TGTGCCAGTGGGCCGGGGCAGCCCCAGCATTTT. The whole variable domain, filled in from reference TRBV28 and TRBJ1-5, reads DVKVTQSSRYLVKRTGEKVFLECVQDMDHENMFWYRQDPGLGLRLIYFSYDVKMKEKGDIPEGYSVSREKKERFSLILESASTNQTSMYLCASGPGQPQHFGDGTRLSIL.

This rearrangement joins TRBV28 to TRBJ2-7; possible D gene TRBD2, 6 bases. The length of the CDR3 is 14 residues. V was cut by 4 bases and J by 6 bases, with 16 bases left in between. Germline V CDR1 and CDR2: MDHEN, SYDVKM. CDR3 bases: TGTGCCAGCAGTTCCCCGGGACTTGGGGGCGAGCAGTACTTC. Amino acid sequence: CASSSPGLGGEQYF. The complete variable domain, with remaining parts taken from reference TRBV28 and TRBJ2-7, reads DVKVTQSSRYLVKRTGEKVFLECVQDMDHENMFWYRQDPGLGLRLIYFSYDVKMKEKGDIPEGYSVSREKKERFSLILESASTNQTSMYLCASSSPGLGGEQYFGPGTRLTVT.

This clone turned up a few times. The rearrangement links TRBV19 to TRBJ2-1, with D maybe TRBD2 (6 bases). The germline V and J ends were trimmed by 5 bases and 5 bases, with 16 bases remaining between them. Germline-derived CDR1 and CDR2 are LNHDA and SQIVND (reference sequence). The CDR3 sequence is 15 residues long. The CDR3 protein is CASSPSVGENNEQFF. The CDR3 bases are TGTGCCAGTAGTCCTAGCGTAGGGGAAAACAATGAGCAGTTCTTC.

This CDR3 is CASSRPQFMDEQFF. The CDR3 DNA reads as TGTGCCAGCAGCCGCCCACAGTTTATGGATGAGCAGTTCTTC. The chain recombines TRBV7-2 with TRBJ2-1; D gene uncertain. V dropped 5 bases and J dropped 8 bases, with 16 bases sitting between them. The CDR3 extends over 14 amino acids. Germline CDR1 SGHTA, CDR2 FQGNSA.

V is TRBV18 and J is TRBJ1-1; TRBD1 matches 10 bases. The germline V gene has CDR1 KGHSH and CDR2 LQKENI. The trim removed 2 bases at V and 7 bases at J, leaving 7 bases unmatched. The CDR3 is 15 amino acids. Here the CDR3 DNA reads TGTGCCAGCTCACCAATCGGACAGGGGGGAGGTGAAGCTTTCTTT. Its protein product is CASSPIGQGGGEAFF.

The chain combines TRBV11-2 with TRBJ2-4, with TRBD1 identical over 10 bases. Germline lookup yields CDR1 SGHAT and CDR2 FQNNGV. The CDR3 sequence is 13 residues long. The junction had 2 bases not matched to a gene; V was cut back by 4 bases and J by 8 bases. This CDR3 is CASSWDRGDIQYF. DNA for the CDR3: TGTGCCAGCAGCTGGGACAGGGGTGACATTCAGTACTTC.

The chain couples TRBV30 to TRBJ1-4; D uncertain. Per the germline V gene, CDR1 is GTSNPN and CDR2 is SVGIG (reference sequence). This CDR3 comprises 18 residues. Between the trimmed V and J ends, which lost 2 bases and 0 bases, there was a span of 19 bases. In nucleotides, the CDR3 is TGTGCCTGGAGTCGCGGGATGGCCACTTTTGCAACTAATGAAAAACTGTTTTTT. This codes for CAWSRGMATFATNEKLFF.

This chain connects TRBV4-1 to TRBJ2-3; 7 nucleotides align to TRBD2. CDR1 and CDR2 (germline): MGHRA, YSYEKL. The CDR3 runs to 15 residues. Unmatched junction bases numbered 4, after V lost 0 bases and J lost 4 bases. The CDR3 DNA reads TGCGCCAGCAGCCAAGAATGGGCGGGAGCAGATACGCAGTATTTT. It translates to CASSQEWAGADTQYF.

The gene calls are TRBV7-9 and TRBJ1-2; weak D call: TRBD1 (5 bases). The V end was cut by 2 bases, the J end by 0 bases, with 10 bases between. CDR1 is SEHNR, CDR2 FQNEAQ, per germline (reference sequence). The CDR3 loop spans 15 amino acids. For the CDR3, the DNA is TGTGCCAGCAGCTTAAACGCAGGGACTAACTATGGCTACACCTTC. Translation: CASSLNAGTNYGYTF.

The rearrangement uses TRBV5-1 and TRBJ2-5; D gene unclear. Germline V gene data show CDR1 as SGHRS and CDR2 as YFSETQ. Trimming pared 2 bases from V and 3 bases from J, leaving 8 bases between. The CDR3 length is 13 residues. CDR3 amino acids: CASSFFSEETQYF. As DNA, the CDR3 is TGCGCCAGCAGCTTTTTCTCTGAAGAGACCCAGTACTTC.

The V gene is TRBV30, the J gene TRBJ1-2, with 7 bases identical to TRBD1. This CDR3 has 15 amino acids. The ends lost 4 bases at V and 4 bases at J; junction bases unmatched: 12. The germline V gene has CDR1 GTSNPN and CDR2 SVGIG (reference sequence). In DNA form, the CDR3 reads TGTGCCTGGACTAAAGAACCAGGGGGTATCTATGGCTACACCTTC. Encoded protein: CAWTKEPGGIYGYTF.

V gene TRBV6-5 combines with J gene TRBJ1-4; a weak D match, TRBD1 (6 bases). The CDR3 totals 15 residues. Per germline, CDR1 MNHEY and CDR2 SVGAGI. Trimming removed 2 bases at V and 5 bases at J, with 12 bases between. This CDR3 reads CASSYRGGGNEKLFF. CDR3 bases: TGTGCCAGCAGTTACAGGGGGGGTGGGAATGAAAAACTGTTTTTT.

V and J are TRBV5-4 and TRBJ2-7; TRBD1 matches 8 bases. The CDR3 loop spans 15 amino acids. Germline trimming cut 4 bases from V and 4 bases from J; bases unmatched to any gene: 10. CDR1 and CDR2 (germline): SGHNT, YYREEE (reference sequence). CDR3 loop: CASSQDRASAYEQYF. The CDR3 nucleotides read TGTGCCAGCAGCCAGGACAGGGCTAGCGCGTACGAGCAGTACTTC.